The TCR beta chain described here comes from a study of post-analysis software for immune sequencing data. Study context: The courses of disease that were included comprised relapsing-remitting, secondary progressive and progressive-relapsing multiple sclerosis.

Study outcomes and limitations: F measure clustering grouped samples strongly by preparation batch. Roughly five TRBV segments, including TRBV5-6, TRBV5-1 and TRBV20-1, were more frequent in patients than controls. When compared against controls, multiple sclerosis patients showed significantly lower normalized Chao1 diversity.

In the case of this clonotype: No antigen is known for it.

Tagging with unique molecular identifiers was a feature of the TCR beta cDNA libraries. The T cell input of about 0.9 to 10 million gave around 450,000 cDNA molecules. TCRdb re-called the PCR reads with MiXCR, one entry per CDR3 protein. There are fewer than 850,000 distinct CDR3 sequences in the sample; 35% to 55% occur only once, and roughly 4.9% lies in the top ten. V was clipped by 6 bases and J by 9 bases, with 18 bases between them. The CDR3 loop spans 14 amino acids. The germline V gene has CDR1 MRHNA and CDR2 SNTAGT. The rearrangement uses TRBV6-4 and TRBJ2-1; possibly TRBD1 or TRBD2 for D (6 bases each). The sequenced material came from blood. The TCR sequence derives from a girl between 10 and 17 years old with multiple sclerosis. CDR3 loop: CASSLKGDSGEQFF. The CDR3 DNA reads as TGTGCCAGCAGCCTTAAGGGGGACTCTGGTGAGCAGTTCTTC.